This T cell receptor (beta chain) is from a study of graft-versus-host responses after intestinal transplantation. As for the study in general: Multivisceral, liver-intestinal, or isolated intestinal transplants were performed in recipients. Among the recipients, all got anti-thymocyte globulin induction and then tacrolimus and steroids for two to four years.

Study results and limitations: Investigators detected GvH clones in recipient marrow, with some emerging earlier in ileum or blood. Early after transplant, HvG clones declined as circulating GvH clones peaked.

Libraries were prepared by immunoSEQ multiplex PCR; TCRdb keeps only in-frame clonotypes and omits some of them. The repertoire includes around 100,000 clones, approximately 90% of them detected once, and approximately 0.25% sits in the top ten. As to this clone: What it binds is unknown.

This CDR3 spans 13 amino acids. Trimming removed 4 bases from V and 4 bases from J, with 11 bases in between. Germline CDR1 and CDR2: SGHRS and YFSETQ. The TCR comes from a human donor who was the organ donor for an intestinal transplant. The source material was unstimulated CD4+ T cells sorted from spleen or lymph node cells, sampled before transplant. The chain employs TRBV5-1 and TRBJ1-2; a weak D match, TRBD1 (5 bases). CDR3 residues: CASSPGPSYGYTF. The CDR3 DNA is TGCGCCAGCAGCCCGGGACCGAGCTATGGCTACACCTTC. Full variable domain (outside the CDR3, taken from reference TRBV5-1 and TRBJ1-2): KAGVTQTPRYLIKTRGQQVTLSCSPISGHRSVSWYQQTPGQGLQFLFEYFSETQRNKGNFPGRFSGRQFSNSRSEMNVSTLELGDSALYLCASSPGPSYGYTFGSGTRLTVV.